These 29 T cell receptor beta chains were sequenced from one sample in a study of T cell responses to AZD1222 COVID-19 vaccine (dated by TCRdb to about 2021). This specimen's time point label, per the study, means: baseline before first vaccination. Library preparation was by the immunoSEQ multiplex PCR assay. TCRdb took over this immuneACCESS table, retaining in-frame rearrangements with V and J assigned. Such tables are incomplete; in checked studies, under half of the missing clones stem from an unresolved V gene, and the remainder is unexplained. This sample is represented by 150,000 to 200,000 clones; roughly 92% of them were singletons. The top ten clones comprise roughly a tenth of the sample. The source was peripheral blood, collected on day 0 of AZD1222 vaccination. These receptors were taken from an adult in good health.

J is TRBJ1-1 and V is TRBV12-3 or TRBV12-4, with D perhaps TRBD1 (5 bases). Deletions cut 6 bases from V and 3 bases from J, with 11 bases between. The CDR3 loop spans 13 amino acids. CDR3 loop: CASSGHIDTEAFF. DNA for the CDR3: TGTGCCAGCAGCGGACATATTGACACTGAAGCTTTCTTT.

The chain carries TRBV7-8 and TRBJ1-2; 9 bases map to TRBD1. CDR1 SGHVS and CDR2 FQNEAQ come from the germline V gene. The CDR3 contains 15 residues. With 5 bases clipped from V and 3 bases from J, the junction kept 7 bases outside the gene matches. The CDR3 DNA reads TGTGCCAGCAGCGCGTCCGGGACAGGGCACTATGGCTACACCTTC. Its protein is CASSASGTGHYGYTF.

The chain combines TRBV2 with TRBJ1-3; D not resolved. Germline V gene lookup returns CDR1 SNHLY and CDR2 FYNNEI. The CDR3 spans 14 residues. Trimming cost V 2 bases and J 4 bases, with 9 bases left between them. The CDR3 reads CASSESTVGNTIYF. In DNA form, the CDR3 reads TGTGCCAGCAGTGAATCGACGGTCGGAAACACCATATATTTT. The full variable domain, with the rest looked up from reference TRBV2 and TRBJ1-3, is EPEVTQTPSHQVTQMGQEVILRCVPISNHLYFYWYRQILGQKVEFLVSFYNNEISEKSEIFDDQFSVERPDGSNFTLKIRSTKLEDSAMYFCASSESTVGNTIYFGEGSWLTVV.

V is TRBV6-4 and J is TRBJ2-7, with D uncertain. Germline lookup yields CDR1 MRHNA and CDR2 SNTAGT. V was clipped by 6 bases and J by 3 bases, with 18 bases between them. The CDR3 has 15 residues. The DNA for the CDR3 is TGTGCCAGCAGGGGGATCCACCATACTTACTACGAGCAGTACGTC. It translates to CASRGIHHTYYEQYV.

The genes are TRBV28 and TRBJ1-2; the D is unclear. V was trimmed by 2 bases and J by 5 bases, leaving 9 bases between them. The CDR3 runs 13 residues. CDR1 is MDHEN and CDR2 is SYDVKM in the germline V gene. The CDR3 DNA reads TGTGCCAGCAGTTTAGGAACAGAATATGGCTACACCTTC. Protein: CASSLGTEYGYTF.

The chain couples TRBV12-3 or TRBV12-4 to TRBJ1-3, with D perhaps matching TRBD1 (5 bases). The CDR3 extends over 13 amino acids. CDR3 nucleotide sequence: TGTGGGGTTGGGCGGGGGGCTGGAAACACCATATATTTT. Residues: CGVGRGAGNTIYF.

The V and J genes are TRBV7-2 and TRBJ2-1; no clear D. Germline CDR1 and CDR2: SGHTA and FQGNSA. The CDR3 covers 15 residues. V lost 5 bases, J lost 5 bases, and 16 bases lay in between. The CDR3 DNA follows: TGTGCCAGCAGCACTCGGACCTCCTTTAACAATGAGCAGTTCTTC. Its translation: CASSTRTSFNNEQFF.

The chain combines TRBV27 with TRBJ1-2; D is unclear. Trimming stripped 6 bases from V and 5 bases from J, with 19 bases between. The germline V gene encodes CDR1 MNHEY and CDR2 SMNVEV (reference sequence). The CDR3 totals 15 residues. CDR3 residues: CASSRSWGDLYGYTF. CDR3 coding DNA: TGTGCCAGCAGCCGAAGTTGGGGAGATCTTTATGGCTACACCTTC.

The V and J genes are TRBV24-1 and TRBJ1-2; D is undetermined. V was trimmed by 3 bases and J by 1 base, leaving 8 bases between them. Per the germline V gene, CDR1 is KGHDR and CDR2 is SFDVKD. The CDR3 is made up of 14 amino acids. The CDR3 bases are TGTGCCACCAGTGATCCAGGCTATAACTATGGCTACACCTTC. Its translation is CATSDPGYNYGYTF.

The gene calls are TRBV12-3 or TRBV12-4 and TRBJ1-2; D gene unclear. Trimming stripped 5 bases from V and 4 bases from J, with 8 bases between. The CDR3 has 12 amino acids. CDR3: CASSPPGYGYTF. CDR3 sequence (DNA): TGTGCCAGCAGTCCCCCCGGCTATGGCTACACCTTC.

A few counts support this clone. The genes are TRBV10-2 and TRBJ2-1; D gene unclear. This CDR3 spans 11 amino acids. Germline loops: CDR1 WSHSY, CDR2 SAAADI. The ends were cut back, 5 bases at V and 9 bases at J, with 8 bases in the middle. CDR3 sequence: CASSLSIEQFF. The CDR3 bases are TGCGCCAGCAGTTTGAGTATTGAGCAGTTCTTC.

V gene TRBV19 combines with J gene TRBJ1-2, with D possibly matching TRBD1 (5 bases). Germline V gives CDR1 LNHDA, CDR2 SQIVND (reference sequence). The CDR3 covers 14 residues. V lost 7 bases and J lost 4, with 16 bases in between. CDR3 nucleotides: TGTGCCAGTATTAGTCCCGGACACCCCTATGGCTACACCTTC. It yields the protein CASISPGHPYGYTF.

The chain recombines TRBV5-1 with TRBJ1-2, with TRBD1 as a possible D gene (6 bases). CDR3 length equals 14 residues. V lost 4 bases and J 9 bases, leaving 19 bases between the germline ends. Germline V CDR1 and CDR2: SGHRS, YFSETQ. CDR3 sequence (DNA): TGCGCCAGCAGCCCAGGACAGACTGGCGTTAGCTACACCTTC. Translation: CASSPGQTGVSYTF. The full variable domain, completed using reference TRBV5-1 and TRBJ1-2, is KAGVTQTPRYLIKTRGQQVTLSCSPISGHRSVSWYQQTPGQGLQFLFEYFSETQRNKGNFPGRFSGRQFSNSRSEMNVSTLELGDSALYLCASSPGQTGVSYTFGSGTRLTVV.

The genes are TRBV2 and TRBJ1-4; 10 positions match TRBD1. The CDR3 is made up of 16 amino acids. CDR1 is SNHLY and CDR2 is FYNNEI in the germline V gene. The J segment lost 0 bases and the V segment lost 7 bases, leaving 5 bases of the junction unmatched. Here the CDR3 reads CASTPGTGATNEKLFF. The CDR3 nucleotides are TGTGCCAGCACCCCCGGGACAGGGGCAACTAATGAAAAACTGTTTTTT.

The V call is TRBV28, the J call TRBJ1-2; D gene uncertain. The CDR3 extends over 12 amino acids. CDR1 is MDHEN, CDR2 SYDVKM, per germline. Trimming removed 6 bases at V and 12 bases at J, with 17 bases between. The CDR3 coding sequence is TGTGCCAGCAGCACCACAGCAAGCTATGACACCTTC. Translated: CASSTTASYDTF.

V and J are TRBV28 and TRBJ1-1, with a possible D match to TRBD1 (5 bases). The V gene's germline CDR1 is MDHEN and CDR2 SYDVKM. With 2 bases removed from V and 0 bases from J, the gap between germline ends came to 19 bases. This CDR3 has 18 residues. The CDR3 DNA reads TGTGCCAGCAGTTTACTAGGGCGGTTAGTGGGGCTGAACACTGAAGCTTTCTTT. Residues: CASSLLGRLVGLNTEAFF.

The chain carries TRBV5-1 and TRBJ2-2, with 8 positions matching TRBD1. V shed 0 bases, J shed 2 bases, and the junction held 0 bases outside the gene matches. Germline lookup yields CDR1 SGHRS and CDR2 YFSETQ. This CDR3 contains 15 residues. CDR3 sequence: CASSLAGGNTGELFF. Here the CDR3 DNA reads TGCGCCAGCAGCTTGGCAGGGGGCAACACCGGGGAGCTGTTTTTT.

This clone has only one observation. V usage is TRBV30 and J usage is TRBJ1-1; 8 nucleotides line up with TRBD1. V lost 4 bases and J lost 5; bases outside the gene matches: 6. The germline V gene encodes CDR1 GTSNPN and CDR2 SVGIG (reference sequence). The CDR3 spans 13 residues. This CDR3 is CAWTGGALTEAFF. The CDR3 DNA follows: TGTGCCTGGACAGGGGGCGCGTTGACTGAAGCTTTCTTT.

The chain recombines TRBV5-1 with TRBJ1-6; 10 positions agree with TRBD1. Germline trimming cut 0 bases from V and 7 bases from J; bases unmatched to any gene: 13. Germline CDR1 reads SGHRS; CDR2 reads YFSETQ. The CDR3 extends over 19 amino acids. The CDR3: CASSLVSRTGGSGNSPLHF. The CDR3 coding sequence is TGCGCCAGCAGCTTGGTTTCGCGGACAGGGGGATCAGGAAATTCACCCCTCCACTTT.

The chain links TRBV5-6 to TRBJ1-3, with D hard to call. Germline CDR1 SGHDT, CDR2 YYEEEE. With 1 base removed from V and 0 bases from J, the gap between germline ends came to 11 bases. The length of the CDR3 is 16 residues. CDR3 DNA sequence: TGTGCCAGCAGCTTGTACTGGGCCCCCTCTGGAAACACCATATATTTT. This translates into CASSLYWAPSGNTIYF.

As concerns this clone: The same CDR3 is also encoded by other DNA sequences in this sample. The chain uses TRBV5-1 and TRBJ2-5; no reliable D call. V was trimmed by 2 bases and J by 5 bases, leaving 4 bases between them. Per the germline V gene, CDR1 is SGHRS and CDR2 is YFSETQ. CDR3 length equals 11 residues. CDR3 nucleotides: TGCGCCAGCAGCTTAGCTGAGACCCAGTACTTC. Its protein is CASSLAETQYF.

CDR3 protein: CSVAGTSRDQPQHF. In DNA form, the CDR3 reads TGCAGCGTTGCCGGGACATCTCGCGATCAGCCCCAGCATTTT. The rearrangement joins TRBV29-1 to TRBJ1-5, with D possibly being TRBD1 (6 bases). The CDR3 contains 14 residues. The germline V gene encodes CDR1 SQVTM and CDR2 ANQGSEA. V was pared by 4 bases and J by 5 bases, with 15 bases between.

The rearrangement joins TRBV27 to TRBJ1-5, with a possible D match to TRBD1 (5 bases). The CDR3 extends over 15 amino acids. CDR1 and CDR2 from the germline V gene are MNHEY and SMNVEV (reference sequence). Between the trimmed V and J ends, which lost 2 bases and 6 bases, there was a span of 14 bases. The CDR3 region is CASSLLGEAGQPQHF. The CDR3 DNA is TGTGCCAGCAGTTTACTGGGGGAGGCGGGTCAGCCCCAGCATTTT.

This clone has just one count. V is TRBV30 and J is TRBJ2-7; 7 nucleotides match TRBD2. The CDR3 is 12 residues long. Looked up from germline, CDR1 is GTSNPN and CDR2 is SVGIG (reference sequence). Trimming at V came to 5 bases and at J to 9 bases, leaving 10 bases not matched to a gene. The CDR3 is CAWAPGGRGQYF. The CDR3 DNA reads TGTGCCTGGGCACCGGGAGGAAGGGGGCAGTACTTC.

Concerning this clone itself: Other nucleotide sequences from this sample produce the same CDR3. The chain joins TRBV30 to TRBJ1-1; D call uncertain. Germline V gene lookup returns CDR1 GTSNPN and CDR2 SVGIG (reference sequence). The CDR3 consists of 13 residues. V lost 2 bases and J lost 0, with 7 bases in between. The CDR3 nucleotides read TGTGCCTGGAGTCCGGGGTTGAACACTGAAGCTTTCTTT. Amino acid sequence: CAWSPGLNTEAFF.

The chain is built from TRBV28 and TRBJ2-7; D unclear. The CDR3 contains 14 residues. The germline gives CDR1 MDHEN, CDR2 SYDVKM. The V end lost 3 bases, the J end lost 4 bases, and 13 bases lay between the germline ends. CDR3 sequence reads: CASSLASILYEQYF. As DNA, the CDR3 is TGTGCCAGCAGTTTGGCGAGTATCTTATACGAGCAGTACTTC.

The chain couples TRBV19 to TRBJ2-2; unclear D gene. V was cut by 3 bases and J by 6 bases, with 11 bases left in between. Germline V gives CDR1 LNHDA, CDR2 SQIVND (reference sequence). The CDR3 sequence is 14 residues long. CDR3 DNA sequence: TGTGCCAGTAGTATTACCGACATTGCCGGGGAGCTGTTTTTT. As protein: CASSITDIAGELFF.

About this clone itself: Mismatch with germline at one junction end may stem from a read error. This chain links TRBV6-2 or TRBV6-3 with TRBJ2-1; TRBD1 matches at 7 bases. Germline V CDR1 and CDR2: MNHEY, SVGEGT. CDR3 size: 15 residues. CDR3 residues: CASSYSGDSYNEQFF. CDR3 sequence (DNA): TGTGCCAGCAGCTACTCTGGGGACAGCTACAATGAGCAGTTCTTC.

The chain is built from TRBV18 and TRBJ2-7; possibly TRBD2 for D (5 bases). V was trimmed by 8 bases and J by 3 bases, leaving 8 bases between them. Germline CDR1 reads KGHSH; CDR2 reads LQKENI. The CDR3 extends over 11 amino acids. The CDR3 protein is CASRGYYEQYF. Here the CDR3 DNA reads TGTGCCAGCCGAGGGTACTACGAGCAGTACTTC. Based on the CDR3 plus reference TRBV18 and TRBJ2-7, the full variable domain is NAGVMQNPRHLVRRRGQEARLRCSPMKGHSHVYWYRQLPEEGLKFMVYLQKENIIDESGMPKERFSAEFPKEGPSILRIQQVVRGDSAAYFCASRGYYEQYFGPGTRLTVT.